A single sample gave rise to the 3 T cell receptor beta chains below, sequenced in a study of T cells in Graves' hyperthyroidism and ophthalmopathy. There were TCR beta CDR3 regions amplified from RNA transcripts. Primed by the HTBI set, a first-round RT-PCR was run on the TCR CDR3. MiXCR was run by TCRdb on the multiplex PCR reads, yielding one entry per CDR3 protein. The data hold 240,000 or so distinct CDR3 sequences, with about a sixth observed a single time. The sequenced sample consisted of blood. The receptors were gathered from a woman aged 18-35 years with Graves' ophthalmopathy.

This clonotype was counted at least ten times. CDR3 sequence reads: CASSLGGKENTIYF. In nucleotides, the CDR3 is TGTGCCAGCAGTTTAGGGGGAAAGGAAAACACCATATATTTT. This sequence joins TRBV12-3 or TRBV12-4 and TRBJ1-3; D is ambiguous. Trimming removed 1 base from V and 6 bases from J, with 10 bases in between. This CDR3 comprises 14 residues.

Ten or more counts support this clonotype. The rearrangement links TRBV7-9 to TRBJ2-3, with D possibly being TRBD2 (5 bases). V dropped 5 bases and J dropped 0 bases, with 21 bases sitting between them. The length of the CDR3 is 18 residues. Germline V gene data show CDR1 as SEHNR and CDR2 as FQNEAQ (reference sequence). CDR3 sequence reads: CASSHYVRSGTSTDTQYF. The CDR3 DNA follows: TGTGCCAGCAGCCACTATGTTCGGAGCGGAACTAGCACAGATACGCAGTATTTT.

This clonotype showed up many times. The V gene is TRBV18, the J gene TRBJ2-5, with 7 positions matching TRBD2. Trimming removed 3 bases from V and 3 bases from J; junction bases left unmatched: 4. The V gene's germline CDR1 is KGHSH and CDR2 LQKENI. This CDR3 is 14 amino acids long. The CDR3 here is CASSPWTSEETQYF. CDR3 coding DNA: TGTGCCAGCTCACCGTGGACTAGTGAAGAGACCCAGTACTTC. Full variable domain (remainder filled in from reference TRBV18 and TRBJ2-5): NAGVMQNPRHLVRRRGQEARLRCSPMKGHSHVYWYRQLPEEGLKFMVYLQKENIIDESGMPKERFSAEFPKEGPSILRIQQVVRGDSAAYFCASSPWTSEETQYFGPGTRLLVL.